This T cell receptor beta chain was retrieved from a study of vaccination effects on CD4 cells after COVID-19. Method: immunoSEQ multiplex PCR; TCRdb's copy keeps in-frame clones and lacks some. The repertoire holds about 24,000 clones, with around 74% as singletons. About this clone itself: Its antigen is as yet unknown.

After expansion with viral peptide pools in the ViraFEST assay, antigen-specific CD4+ T cells were sequenced. CD4+ T cells were isolated after nine to ten days of culture. Participants received two doses of either the BNT162b2 or mRNA-1273 vaccine. V was trimmed by 4 bases and J by 0 bases, leaving 15 bases between them. CDR1 and CDR2 (germline): SQVTM, ANQGSEA. The CDR3 length is 15 residues. The sequence was collected from a human donor who received a COVID-19 vaccine. The rearrangement joins TRBV29-1 to TRBJ1-1; D is unclear. The source was CD4+ T cells from PBMCs cultured with HCoV-NL63 spike peptides, collected after COVID-19 vaccination. CDR3 sequence: CSVGLFPEMNTEAFF. CDR3 in DNA: TGCAGCGTTGGACTGTTCCCGGAAATGAACACTGAAGCTTTCTTT. The entire variable domain, with the rest obtained from reference TRBV29-1 and TRBJ1-1, is as follows: SAVISQKPSRDICQRGTSLTIQCQVDSQVTMMFWYRQQPGQSLTLIATANQGSEATYESGFVIDKFPISRPNLTFSTLTVSNMSPEDSSIYLCSVGLFPEMNTEAFFGQGTRLTVV.